This TCR beta chain is from a study of T-cell reconstitution after alpha-beta-depleted transplantation in children. Whole-study results and caveats: There were reportedly several hundred expanded graft clones from which alpha-beta T cells came about two months after transplant. Once a year had passed after transplant, T-cell counts and diversity came mostly from newly produced T cells.

During its preparation, the TCRbeta library received unique molecular identifiers. TCRdb re-called the PCR reads with MiXCR, one entry per CDR3 protein. The sample includes 300,000 or so distinct CDR3 sequences, more than 20% of them seen just once. Per germline, CDR1 MNHEY and CDR2 SMNVEV (reference sequence). V was clipped by 2 bases and J by 1 base; unmatched bases: 4. This CDR3 comprises 15 residues. This clonotype was seen at least ten times. What it binds is unknown. The receptor was isolated from a male patient under 18 who had a stem cell transplant for acute lymphoblastic leukemia, so the T cells may come from the graft donor. The V and J genes are TRBV27 and TRBJ2-5, with 7 positions matching TRBD2. The material was PBMCs, mostly from graft donor cells, obtained 180 days after TCRalphabeta/CD19-depleted stem cell transplant. The CDR3 DNA reads TGTGCCAGCAGTTTAGCAACTAGCGTCCAAGAGACCCAGTACTTC. Protein sequence: CASSLATSVQETQYF.